The entry that follows covers one T cell receptor (beta chain) sequence. These data are taken from a study of blood T cell repertoires in COVID-19. Data came from immunoSEQ multiplex PCR; TCRdb stores just in-frame clones and leaves some out. Of about 170,000 clones in the sample, around 80% are singletons; the top ten hold roughly 15%. This CDR3 comprises 14 residues. CDR1 and CDR2 (germline): SGHAT, FQNNGV. V lost 0 bases and J lost 9, with 12 bases in between. This TCR derives from a woman in her seventies with COVID-19, enrolled during active disease. What was sequenced was peripheral blood. V gene TRBV11-2 combines with J gene TRBJ2-1, with unresolved D. The CDR3 protein is CASSLEVRTGEQFF. As DNA, the CDR3 is TGTGCCAGCAGCTTAGAGGTGAGAACGGGTGAGCAGTTCTTC.